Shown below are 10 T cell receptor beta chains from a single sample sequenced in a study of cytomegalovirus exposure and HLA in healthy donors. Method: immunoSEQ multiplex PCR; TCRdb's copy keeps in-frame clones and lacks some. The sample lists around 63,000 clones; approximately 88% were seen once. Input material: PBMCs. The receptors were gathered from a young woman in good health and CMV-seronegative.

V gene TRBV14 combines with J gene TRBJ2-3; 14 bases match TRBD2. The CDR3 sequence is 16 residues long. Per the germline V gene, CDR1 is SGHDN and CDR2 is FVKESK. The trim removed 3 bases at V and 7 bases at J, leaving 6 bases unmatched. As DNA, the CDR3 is TGTGCCAGCAGCCAGATGGGGACTAGCGGGGGAAATACGCAGTATTTT. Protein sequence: CASSQMGTSGGNTQYF. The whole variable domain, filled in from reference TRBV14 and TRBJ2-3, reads EAGVTQFPSHSVIEKGQTVTLRCDPISGHDNLYWYRRVMGKEIKFLLHFVKESKQDESGMPNNRFLAERTGGTYSTLKVQPAELEDSGVYFCASSQMGTSGGNTQYFGPGTRLTVL.

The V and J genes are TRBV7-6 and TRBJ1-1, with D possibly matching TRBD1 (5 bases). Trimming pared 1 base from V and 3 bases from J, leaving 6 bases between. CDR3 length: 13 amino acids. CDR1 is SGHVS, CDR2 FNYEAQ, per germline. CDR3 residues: CASSLEGDTEAFF. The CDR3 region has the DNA TGTGCCAGCAGCTTAGAAGGGGACACTGAAGCTTTCTTT.

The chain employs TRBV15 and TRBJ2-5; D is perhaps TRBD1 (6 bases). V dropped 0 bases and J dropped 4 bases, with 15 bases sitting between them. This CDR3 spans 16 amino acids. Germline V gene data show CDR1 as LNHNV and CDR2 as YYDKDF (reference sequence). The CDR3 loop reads CATSRDSQQGRETQYF. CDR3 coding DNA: TGTGCCACCAGCAGAGATAGCCAACAGGGAAGAGAGACCCAGTACTTC.

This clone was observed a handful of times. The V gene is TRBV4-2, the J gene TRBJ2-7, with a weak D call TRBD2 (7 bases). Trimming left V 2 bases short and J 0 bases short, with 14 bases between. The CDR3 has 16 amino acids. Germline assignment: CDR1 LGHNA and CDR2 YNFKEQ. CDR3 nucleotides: TGTGCCAGCAGCCAAAGTCGGGGGGCCATCTCCTACGAGCAGTACTTC. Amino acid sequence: CASSQSRGAISYEQYF.

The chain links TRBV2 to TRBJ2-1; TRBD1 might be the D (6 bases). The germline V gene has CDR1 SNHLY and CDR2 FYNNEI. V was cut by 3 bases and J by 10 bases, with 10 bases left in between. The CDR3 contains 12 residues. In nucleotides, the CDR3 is TGTGCCAGCAGTGACCTGACAGGCGAGCAGTTCTTC. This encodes CASSDLTGEQFF. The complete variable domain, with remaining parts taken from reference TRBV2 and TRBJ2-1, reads EPEVTQTPSHQVTQMGQEVILRCVPISNHLYFYWYRQILGQKVEFLVSFYNNEISEKSEIFDDQFSVERPDGSNFTLKIRSTKLEDSAMYFCASSDLTGEQFFGPGTRLTVL.

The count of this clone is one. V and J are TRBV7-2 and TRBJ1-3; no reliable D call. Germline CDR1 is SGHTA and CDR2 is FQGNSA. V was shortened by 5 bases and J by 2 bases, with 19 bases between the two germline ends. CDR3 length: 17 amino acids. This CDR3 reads CASSPQQPSLPGNTIYF. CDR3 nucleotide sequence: TGTGCCAGCAGCCCGCAACAGCCCTCTCTTCCTGGAAACACCATATATTTT. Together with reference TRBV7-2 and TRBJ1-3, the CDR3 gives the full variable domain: GAGVSQSPSNKVTEKGKDVELRCDPISGHTALYWYRQSLGQGLEFLIYFQGNSAPDKSGLPSDRFSAERTGGSVSTLTIQRTQQEDSAVYLCASSPQQPSLPGNTIYFGEGSWLTVV.

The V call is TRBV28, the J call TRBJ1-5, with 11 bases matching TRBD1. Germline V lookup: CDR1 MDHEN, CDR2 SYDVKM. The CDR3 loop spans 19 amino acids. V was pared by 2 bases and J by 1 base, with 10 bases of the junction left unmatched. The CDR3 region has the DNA TGTGCCAGCAGTTTAGGGCCGGGACAGGGGGTATGGAGCAATCAGCCCCAGCATTTT. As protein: CASSLGPGQGVWSNQPQHF. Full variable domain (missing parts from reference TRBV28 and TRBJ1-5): DVKVTQSSRYLVKRTGEKVFLECVQDMDHENMFWYRQDPGLGLRLIYFSYDVKMKEKGDIPEGYSVSREKKERFSLILESASTNQTSMYLCASSLGPGQGVWSNQPQHFGDGTRLSIL.

In DNA, the CDR3 is TGTGCCAGCAGCGTCAGGGGGACTGGAAACACCATATATTTT. Translation: CASSVRGTGNTIYF. V gene TRBV5-6 combines with J gene TRBJ1-3; TRBD1 matches 7 bases. The CDR3 covers 14 residues. V shed 4 bases, J shed 2 bases, and the junction held 3 bases outside the gene matches. From germline, CDR1 is SGHDT and CDR2 YYEEEE.

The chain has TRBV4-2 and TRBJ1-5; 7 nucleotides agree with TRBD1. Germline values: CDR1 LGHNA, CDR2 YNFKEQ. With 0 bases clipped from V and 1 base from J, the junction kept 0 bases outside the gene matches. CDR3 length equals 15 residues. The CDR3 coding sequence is TGTGCCAGCAGCCAAGAGGGACAGAGCAATCAGCCCCAGCATTTT. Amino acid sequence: CASSQEGQSNQPQHF.

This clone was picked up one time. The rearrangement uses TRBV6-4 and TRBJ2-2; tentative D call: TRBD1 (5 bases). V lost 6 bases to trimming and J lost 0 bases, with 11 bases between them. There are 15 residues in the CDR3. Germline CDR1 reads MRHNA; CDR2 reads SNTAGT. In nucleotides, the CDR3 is TGTGCCAGCAGCTACAGGACAACGAACACCGGGGAGCTGTTTTTT. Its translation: CASSYRTTNTGELFF.